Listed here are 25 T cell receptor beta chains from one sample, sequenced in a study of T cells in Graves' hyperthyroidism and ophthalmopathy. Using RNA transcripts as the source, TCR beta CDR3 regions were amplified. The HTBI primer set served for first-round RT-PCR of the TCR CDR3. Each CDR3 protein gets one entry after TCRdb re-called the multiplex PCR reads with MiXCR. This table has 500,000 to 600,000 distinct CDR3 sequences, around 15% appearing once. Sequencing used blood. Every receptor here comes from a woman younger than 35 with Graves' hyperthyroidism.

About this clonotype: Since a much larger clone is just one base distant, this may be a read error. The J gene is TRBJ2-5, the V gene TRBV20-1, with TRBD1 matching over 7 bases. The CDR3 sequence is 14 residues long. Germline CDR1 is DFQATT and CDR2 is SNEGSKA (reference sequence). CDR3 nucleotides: TGCAGTGCTGGAGGACAGGATTACCAAGAGACCCCGTACTTC. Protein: CSAGGQDYQETPYF.

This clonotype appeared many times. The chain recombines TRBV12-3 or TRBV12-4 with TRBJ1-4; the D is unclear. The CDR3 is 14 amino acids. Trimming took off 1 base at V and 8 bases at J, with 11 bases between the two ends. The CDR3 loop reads CASSLGGSEEKLFF. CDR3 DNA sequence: TGTGCCAGCAGTTTAGGGGGAAGCGAAGAAAAACTGTTTTTT.

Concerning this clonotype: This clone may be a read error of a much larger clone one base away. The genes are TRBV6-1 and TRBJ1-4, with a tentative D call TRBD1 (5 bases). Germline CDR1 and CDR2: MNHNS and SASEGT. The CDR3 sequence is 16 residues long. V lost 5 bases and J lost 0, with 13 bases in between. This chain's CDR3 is CASSRQSSSTNEKLFF. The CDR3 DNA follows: TGTGCCAGCAGTAGACAGAGTTCTTCAACTAATGAAAAACTGTTTTTT.

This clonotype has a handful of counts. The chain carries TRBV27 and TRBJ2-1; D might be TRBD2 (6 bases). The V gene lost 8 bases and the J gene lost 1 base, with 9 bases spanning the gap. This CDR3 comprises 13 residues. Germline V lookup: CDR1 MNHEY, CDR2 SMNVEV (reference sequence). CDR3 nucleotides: TGTGCCAGCGGGACTGAATCCTACAATGAGCAGTTCTTC. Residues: CASGTESYNEQFF.

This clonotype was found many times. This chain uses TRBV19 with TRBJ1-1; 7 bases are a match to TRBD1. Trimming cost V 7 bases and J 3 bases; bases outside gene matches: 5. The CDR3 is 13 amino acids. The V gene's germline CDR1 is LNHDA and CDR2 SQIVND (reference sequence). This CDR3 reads CASTGRGDTEAFF. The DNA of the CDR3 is TGTGCCAGTACCGGCAGGGGGGACACTGAAGCTTTCTTT.

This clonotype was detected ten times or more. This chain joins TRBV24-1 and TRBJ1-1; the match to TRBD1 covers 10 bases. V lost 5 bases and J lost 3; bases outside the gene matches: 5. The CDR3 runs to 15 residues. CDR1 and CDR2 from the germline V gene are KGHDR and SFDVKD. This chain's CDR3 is CATSAAGTGDTEAFF. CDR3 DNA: TGTGCCACCAGTGCGGCCGGGACAGGGGACACTGAAGCTTTCTTT.

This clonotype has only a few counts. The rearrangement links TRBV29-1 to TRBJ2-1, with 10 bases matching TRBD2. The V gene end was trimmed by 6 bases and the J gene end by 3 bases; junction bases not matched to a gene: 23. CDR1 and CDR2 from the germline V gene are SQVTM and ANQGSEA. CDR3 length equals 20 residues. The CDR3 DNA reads TGCAGCGTCCAGGGGGCGGGTCGGCTAGCGGGGGTAACATACTACAATGAGCAGTTCTTC. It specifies CSVQGAGRLAGVTYYNEQFF.

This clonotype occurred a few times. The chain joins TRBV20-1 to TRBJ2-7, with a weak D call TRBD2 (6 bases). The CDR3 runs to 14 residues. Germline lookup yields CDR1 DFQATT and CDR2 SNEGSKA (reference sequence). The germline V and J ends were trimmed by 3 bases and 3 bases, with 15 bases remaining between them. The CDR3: CSARGLRGYYEQYF. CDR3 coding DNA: TGCAGTGCTAGGGGCCTGCGGGGCTACTACGAGCAGTACTTC.

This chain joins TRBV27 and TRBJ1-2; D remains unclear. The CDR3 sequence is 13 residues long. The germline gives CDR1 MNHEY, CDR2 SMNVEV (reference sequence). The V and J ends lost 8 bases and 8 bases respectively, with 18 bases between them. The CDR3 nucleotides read TGTGCCAGCCTACAGACTAAAAGGGAAGGCTACACCTTC. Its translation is CASLQTKREGYTF.

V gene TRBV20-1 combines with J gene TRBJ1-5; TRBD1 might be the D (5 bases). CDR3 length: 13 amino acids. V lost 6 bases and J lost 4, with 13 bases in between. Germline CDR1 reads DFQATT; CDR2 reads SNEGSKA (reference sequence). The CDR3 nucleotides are TGCAGTGCCCGGAGACAGTCTAATCAGCCCCAGCATTTT. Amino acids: CSARRQSNQPQHF.

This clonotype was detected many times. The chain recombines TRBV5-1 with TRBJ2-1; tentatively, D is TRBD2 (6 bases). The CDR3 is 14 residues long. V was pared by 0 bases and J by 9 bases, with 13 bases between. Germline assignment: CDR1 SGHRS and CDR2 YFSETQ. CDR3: CASSLGSGRFEQFF. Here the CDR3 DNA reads TGCGCCAGCAGCTTGGGTAGCGGCCGTTTTGAGCAGTTCTTC.

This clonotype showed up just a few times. CDR3 amino acids: CASSLMGGLYGYTF. DNA of the CDR3: TGTGCCAGCAGCTTAATGGGGGGACTCTATGGCTACACCTTC. This chain joins TRBV7-9 and TRBJ1-2; D possibly corresponds to TRBD1 (5 bases). Germline V gene sequence: CDR1 SEHNR, CDR2 FQNEAQ (reference sequence). The germline V and J ends were trimmed by 2 bases and 4 bases, with 11 bases remaining between them. This CDR3 contains 14 residues.

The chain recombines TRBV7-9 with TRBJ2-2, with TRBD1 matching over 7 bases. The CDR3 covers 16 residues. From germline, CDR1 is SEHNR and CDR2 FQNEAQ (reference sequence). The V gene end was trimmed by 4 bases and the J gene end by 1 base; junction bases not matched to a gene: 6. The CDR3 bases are TGTGCCAGCAGCTCGTCCAGGGACAGGAACACCGGGGAGCTGTTTTTT. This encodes CASSSSRDRNTGELFF.

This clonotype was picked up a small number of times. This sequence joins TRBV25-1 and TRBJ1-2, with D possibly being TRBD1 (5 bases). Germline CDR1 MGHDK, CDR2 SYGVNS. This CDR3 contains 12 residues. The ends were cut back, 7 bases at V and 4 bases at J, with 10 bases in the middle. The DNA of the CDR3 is TGTGCCAGCAATGCAGGGCGCTATGGCTACACCTTC. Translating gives CASNAGRYGYTF.

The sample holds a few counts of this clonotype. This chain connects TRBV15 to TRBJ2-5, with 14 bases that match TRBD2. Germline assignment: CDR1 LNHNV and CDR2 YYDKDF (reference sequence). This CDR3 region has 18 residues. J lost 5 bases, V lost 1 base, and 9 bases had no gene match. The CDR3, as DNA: TGTGCCACCAGCAGAGTTGGGGGGACTAGCGGGGGTCATGAGACCCAGTACTTC. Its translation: CATSRVGGTSGGHETQYF.

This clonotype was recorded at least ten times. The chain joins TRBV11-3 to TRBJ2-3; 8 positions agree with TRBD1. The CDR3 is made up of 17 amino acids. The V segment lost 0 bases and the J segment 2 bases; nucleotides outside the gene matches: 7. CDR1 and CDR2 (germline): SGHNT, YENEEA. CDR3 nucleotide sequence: TGTGCCAGCAGCTTAGAAGGGCAGGGGGCTACCACAGATACGCAGTATTTT. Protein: CASSLEGQGATTDTQYF.

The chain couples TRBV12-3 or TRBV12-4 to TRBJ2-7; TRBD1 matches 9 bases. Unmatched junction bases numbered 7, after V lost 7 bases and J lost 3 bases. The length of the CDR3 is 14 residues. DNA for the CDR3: TGTGCCAGCAAGCTGACAGGGGGAATCTACGAGCAGTACTTC. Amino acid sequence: CASKLTGGIYEQYF.

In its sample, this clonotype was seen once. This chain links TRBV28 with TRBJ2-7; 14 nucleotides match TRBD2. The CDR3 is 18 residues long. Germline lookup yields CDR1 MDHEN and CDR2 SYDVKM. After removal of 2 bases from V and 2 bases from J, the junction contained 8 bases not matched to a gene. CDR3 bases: TGTGCCAGCAGTTTAGCTAGAAGGACTAGCGGGGGGACCTACGAGCAGTACTTC. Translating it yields CASSLARRTSGGTYEQYF.

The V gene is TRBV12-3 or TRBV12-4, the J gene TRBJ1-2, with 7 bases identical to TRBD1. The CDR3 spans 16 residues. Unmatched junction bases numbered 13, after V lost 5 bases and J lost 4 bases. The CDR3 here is CASSVTLGGAGYGYTF. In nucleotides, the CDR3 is TGTGCCAGCAGTGTGACCCTAGGGGGCGCCGGCTATGGCTACACCTTC.

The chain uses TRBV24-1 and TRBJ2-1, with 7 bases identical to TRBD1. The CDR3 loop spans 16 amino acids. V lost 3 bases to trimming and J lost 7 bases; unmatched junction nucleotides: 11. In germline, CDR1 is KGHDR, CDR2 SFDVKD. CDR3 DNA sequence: TGTGCCACCAGTGATCGACAGGGAGTGATATTAAATGAGCAGTTCTTC. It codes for CATSDRQGVILNEQFF.

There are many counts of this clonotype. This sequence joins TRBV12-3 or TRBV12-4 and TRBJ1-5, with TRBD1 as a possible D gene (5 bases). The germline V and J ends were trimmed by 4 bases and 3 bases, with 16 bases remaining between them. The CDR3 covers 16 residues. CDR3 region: CASSSTGTASNQPQHF. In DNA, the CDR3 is TGTGCCAGCAGTTCCACCGGGACCGCCTCCAATCAGCCCCAGCATTTT.

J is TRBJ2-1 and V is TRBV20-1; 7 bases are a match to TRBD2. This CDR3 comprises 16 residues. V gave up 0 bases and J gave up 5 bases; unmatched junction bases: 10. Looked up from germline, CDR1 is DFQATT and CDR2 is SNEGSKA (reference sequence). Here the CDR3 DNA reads TGCAGTGCTAGAGATGGTTGGAGGGAGGGCCACAATGAGCAGTTCTTC. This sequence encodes CSARDGWREGHNEQFF.

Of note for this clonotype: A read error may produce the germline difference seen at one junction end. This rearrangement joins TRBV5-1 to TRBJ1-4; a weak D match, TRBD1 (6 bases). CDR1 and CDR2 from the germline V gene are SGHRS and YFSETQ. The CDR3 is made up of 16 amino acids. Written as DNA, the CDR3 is TGTGCCAGCAGCGTAGCTACGGGGGGGCGGAATGAAAAACTGTTTTTT. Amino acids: CASSVATGGRNEKLFF.

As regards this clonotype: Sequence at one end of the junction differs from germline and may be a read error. The CDR3 region is CASSPSREGKGRIAKNMQYF. The CDR3 DNA follows: TGTGCCAGCAGCCCCTCGCGGGAGGGAAAGGGGAGGATAGCCAAAAACATGCAGTACTTC. The chain joins TRBV7-9 to TRBJ2-4; 9 nucleotides match TRBD2. The CDR3 totals 20 residues. Per germline, CDR1 SEHNR and CDR2 FQNEAQ (reference sequence).

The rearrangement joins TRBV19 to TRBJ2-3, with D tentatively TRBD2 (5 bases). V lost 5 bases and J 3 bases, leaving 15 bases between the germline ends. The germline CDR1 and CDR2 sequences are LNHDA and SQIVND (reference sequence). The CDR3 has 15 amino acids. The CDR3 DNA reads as TGTGCCAGTAGTGCCCGGGGTAGGTCGACAGATACGCAGTATTTT. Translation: CASSARGRSTDTQYF.